This T cell receptor beta chain is from a study of cytomegalovirus exposure and HLA in healthy donors (dated by TCRdb to 2017 to 2019). Regarding the complete study: In an earlier analysis of under 750 of the donors, 250 to 350 Gb of sequence data and 117 million unique TCR beta sequences from approximately 180 million T cells were reported. An early release that covered around 590 HLA-typed donors contained around 300 gigabases of sequencing data and around 80 million unique TCR sequences. Of the roughly 390 genotyped donors, roughly 80% were placed in the genetic ancestry cluster associated with self-reported Caucasian donors. The study was designed to test whether signatures of past pathogen exposure could be identified by cataloging public T cell receptors. The study profiled the T cell repertoires of under 850 subjects by immunosequencing and related them to cytomegalovirus serostatus. Besides the first cohort of 550 to 750 subjects, a separate validation cohort made up of over 95 different subjects was used. The study combined high-throughput TCR immunosequencing, statistical association of individual TCRs with disease status, and machine learning to predict cytomegalovirus infection status. A later analysis re-analyzed previously published TCR beta repertoires from 660 or so donors and added high-resolution HLA genotyping to study TCR occurrence patterns. Rather than using new phenotypic data, the later analysis identified candidate immune exposures from TCR beta sequences and from how often those sequences occurred across donors. In an earlier analysis of around 540 of the donors, high-throughput TCR beta sequencing was used to judge whether each TCR beta V gene segment behaved as functional or pseudogenic. Donor age, sex, ethnicity and CMV serostatus were compiled alongside the repertoire data. Genome-wide SNP genotypes for about 60% of the roughly 670 donors were used in a later genetic analysis, which treated that subset as a discovery cohort. All discovery cohort repertoires had been generated on a single sequencing platform. HLA typing included class I and class II loci at four-digit resolution. Typing coverage varied by locus: 629-630 donors for A, B, C, DRB1 and DQB1; approximately 500 for DQA1; more than 600 for DPA1; roughly 470 for DPB1. Roughly five DR-DQ haplotypes were treated as single units for association and clustering because of strong linkage in the cohort. On average, roughly 240,000 unique TCR beta nucleotide sequences were sequenced per donor among about 400 genotyped donors of the cohort, with roughly 19% of those sequences being non-productive. Here is what the overall study found, with its caveats: The classifier was reported to diagnose cytomegalovirus status with high specificity and sensitivity in both the original and validation cohorts. In vitro tests confirmed that a few of the cytomegalovirus-associated TCR beta chains recognize cytomegalovirus antigens. A later analysis found that TCR association rates varied across HLA loci, with DRB1 alleles showing the most associated TCRs and HLA-C alleles the fewest. The authors suggested that the approach could potentially be extended to other disease states and immunological phenotypes. Across donors, most TCR sequences were observed very rarely, whereas some public TCRs were present in many individuals. A later genetic analysis reported fewer N-insertions in productive TCRs among donors in an Asian-associated ancestry cluster than the 666-donor mean. Linkage disequilibrium might explain the correlated functional status among segregating V segments, but an unknown experimental factor could not be ruled out. A further reported finding was that TCR beta sequences accurately predicted the HLA-A and HLA-B alleles for most subjects in the first cohort. In a later analysis, around 17,000 TCR beta sequences were associated with specific HLA alleles at a false discovery rate of 0.05. In a later genetic analysis, a missense DCLRE1C variant was associated with V-gene and J-gene trimming of TCR beta chains, and the association was replicated in an independent cohort. The cohort was sequenced for TCR beta chains only, and without alpha or paired-chain data the features that could be detected were limited. Because counts were too low, some 17 rarely observed V segments, including chromosome 9 orphons, were left out of the earlier analysis of 587 of the donors. An earlier analysis of 587 of the donors showed that most TCR beta V segments appeared in productive rearrangements either about 87% or about 30% of the time, which broadly matched IMGT annotations. Because some donors lacked HLA typing at each locus, the association tests relied only on the typed subset. Presence/absence analyses assumed roughly uniform sequencing depth across donors, an assumption that may not hold. The study gave a list of under 200 TCR beta chains associated with cytomegalovirus. In a later analysis, HLA-associated TCR beta chains showed more clonal expansion and lower generation probabilities than non-associated chains that were equally common. A cluster of highly shared sequence variants was judged likely to represent a technical artifact of the sequencing pipeline. Because the 87-base-pair reads could not distinguish some IMGT-functional V segments, including TRBV6-2 and TRBV6-3, those segments were excluded. According to a later analysis, parvovirus B19, influenza, CMV and Epstein-Barr virus appeared linked to several top co-occurrence clusters. Strong co-occurrence of HLA alleles, especially DR and DQ, made assigning TCR associations to individual alleles difficult. In a later analysis, most CMV-associated TCR beta chains were found to appear HLA-restricted, with HLA associations seemingly driven largely by CMV exposure. For the cohort, immune exposure information was limited to CMV serostatus.

Looking up the germline V gene yields CDR1 SGHTA and CDR2 FQGNSA. The germline V and J ends show losses of 1 base and 2 bases respectively, and no gene match explains 5 bases of the junction. The cysteine opens and the phenylalanine closes a CDR3 of 15 amino acids. The entry retains the CDR3 DNA only, 45 bases that are in frame from base 1. About this clone: This clone's antigen is unknown. No much larger clonotype is one base removed from it; base qualities were not supplied. The same CDR3 arises from other DNA sequences in this sample as well.

In total, around 600 healthy bone marrow donors made up the cohort. All cohort members were sampled while nominally healthy, although unrecorded immune exposures were likely present. Of the approximately 610 cohort members, 250 to 300 had positive CMV serostatus and just over 350 had negative CMV serostatus, and CMV serostatus was not recorded for the donor. A peripheral blood sample was provided by each donor, and peripheral blood mononuclear cells were used for TCR beta sequencing. The Qiagen DNeasy Blood Extraction Kit was used to extract genomic DNA from the blood cell samples. Libraries were built with the immunoSEQ multiplex PCR assay. A mixture of 60 forward primers for TCR Vbeta segments and 13 reverse primers for TCR Jbeta segments was used in the multiplex PCR. A multiplex PCR assay on genomic DNA amplified the CDR3 region of rearranged TCR beta genes. The Illumina HiSeq System was used to sequence the amplified TCR beta libraries as 87-base-pair reads. The paper's processing steps were these. A later analysis counted about 82 million unique TCR beta chains across the roughly 700 repertoires, and about 10 million of these chains were shared by at least two donors. To remove PCR and sequencing errors, raw reads were error-corrected and collapsed into unique sequences using a nearest-neighbor algorithm that merged closely related sequences. CDR3 sequences were aligned to IMGT reference sequences to assign V, D and J gene segments. Each retained sequence needed at least a six-nucleotide match to both a V gene segment and a J gene segment. A rearrangement was called productive if the CDR3 had no stop codons and remained in frame with V and J, and every other rearrangement was called non-productive. CDR3 was defined according to IMGT convention as the region running from the second conserved V-encoded cysteine to the conserved J-encoded phenylalanine. The earlier analysis of 450 to 750 of the donors excluded any sequence lacking an unambiguous match to a single V gene segment. In an earlier analysis of almost 600 of the donors, a V segment was called functional when productive rearrangements were above 56.7%, and segregating when the standard deviation between donors exceeded 5%. A statistical classification framework was built to diagnose cytomegalovirus status from the catalog of TCR beta chain sequences. A later analysis assigned V and J genes by comparing TCR nucleotide sequences with IMGT/GENE-DB human TR gene sequences. In a later analysis, CDR3 sequences and most-parsimonious VDJ recombination scenarios were assigned using the TCRdist pipeline. In a later analysis, every TCR beta chain was defined by the combination of its CDR3 amino acid sequence and its V-gene family, and reads without a unique V-gene family were dropped. A later analysis removed 500 to 650 highly shared, low-generation-probability nucleotide sequences to deal with suspected cross-contamination and a sequencing artifact. In a later analysis, a clonal expansion index was calculated for each public chain from normalized within-repertoire ranks of inferred template counts. Generation probabilities in a later analysis came from a VDJ recombination model fitted to out-of-frame rearrangements, and those results were checked against IGoR. Hypergeometric tests were used in a later analysis to score TCR-TCR, TCR-HLA and TCR-CMV co-occurrence, with a repertoire-size bias correction applied to the TCR pairs. False discovery rates were estimated in a later analysis by permuting HLA or CMV assignments 20 times. In a later analysis, co-occurring TCRs were grouped using DBSCAN, and TCRdist sequence similarity was added for clustering within HLA-allele-positive subsets. Repertoires with fewer than 30,000 or more than 120,000 public chains were left out of co-occurrence clustering, as were about 5 repertoires with anomalous nucleotide sharing. TCRdb's version of the immuneACCESS table is confined to in-frame rearrangements and falls short of the full clone set. An unresolved V gene accounts for under half of the shortfall where checked; the remainder is of unknown origin. The D gene and trimming were derived from the DNA, and the V and J assignments and clone size from that table. The sample table shows about 120,000 clones, and approximately 80% are seen once. The top ten constitute about 3.9% of the sample.

The sample taken for sequencing was PBMCs. This chain joins TRBV7-2 to TRBJ2-7; 7 bases in the junction line up with TRBD2. The source of this sequence is a human donor in good health. The sequence in DNA is TGTGCCAGCAGCTTAGTACTCGCGGGAGCCTACGAGCAGTACTTC. This gives the protein CASSLVLAGAYEQYF.